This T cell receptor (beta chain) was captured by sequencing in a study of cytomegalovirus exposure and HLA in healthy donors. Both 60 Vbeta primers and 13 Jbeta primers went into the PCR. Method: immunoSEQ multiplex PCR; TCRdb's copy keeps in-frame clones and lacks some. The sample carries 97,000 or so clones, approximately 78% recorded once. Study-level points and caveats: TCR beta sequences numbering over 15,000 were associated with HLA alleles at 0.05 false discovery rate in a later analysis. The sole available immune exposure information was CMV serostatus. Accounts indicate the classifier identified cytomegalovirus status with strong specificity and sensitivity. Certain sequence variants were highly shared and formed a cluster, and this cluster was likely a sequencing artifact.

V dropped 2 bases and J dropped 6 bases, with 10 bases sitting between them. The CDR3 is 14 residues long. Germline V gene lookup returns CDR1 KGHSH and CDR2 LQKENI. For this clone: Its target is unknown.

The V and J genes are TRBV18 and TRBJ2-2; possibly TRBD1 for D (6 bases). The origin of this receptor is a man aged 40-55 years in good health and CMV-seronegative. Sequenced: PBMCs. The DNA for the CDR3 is TGTGCCAGCTCACCAGTACAGGGCCCCGGGGAGCTGTTTTTT. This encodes CASSPVQGPGELFF. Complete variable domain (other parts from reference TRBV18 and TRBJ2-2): NAGVMQNPRHLVRRRGQEARLRCSPMKGHSHVYWYRQLPEEGLKFMVYLQKENIIDESGMPKERFSAEFPKEGPSILRIQQVVRGDSAAYFCASSPVQGPGELFFGEGSRLTVL.